This T cell receptor beta chain comes out of a study of T cells expressing NK-cell markers. Study information: Sequencing of TCR beta repertoires drew on sorted CD3+CD56+NKG2C+, CD3+CD56+NKG2C- and CD3+CD56-NKG2C+ T cells. Regarding the study as a whole: Expanded NKG2C+ T cell clones were not confirmed as HCMV-specific. Six or seven donors carried dominant NKG2C+ clonotypes that made up roughly 1.0-7.5% of their CD8+ T cells.

The CDR3 runs to 14 residues. Germline-derived CDR1 and CDR2 are PRHDT and FYEKMQ (reference sequence). Points on this clonotype: Its antigen remains unidentified.

Generation of TCR beta cDNA was performed by 5'RACE template switching incorporating UMIs. One entry per CDR3 protein, without DNA, is what TCRdb gives after re-calling the 5' RACE reads. The sample table sets out about 410,000 distinct CDR3 sequences. Sequenced material: blood T cells: a sorted CD56 or NKG2C T cell subset, CD4+ or CD8+ T cells, or bulk PBMC T cells (not recorded which). This receptor was taken from a woman in her 50s in good health. The rearrangement links TRBV13 to TRBJ2-5. The CDR3: CASSLASEWETQYF.